This TCR beta chain was documented in a study of CD8 T cells in Susac syndrome (dated by TCRdb to between 2017 and 2020). The study in broad terms: Whether CD8+ T cell activation and differentiation in Susac syndrome was antigen driven was tested using repertoire sequencing. CD8+ T cell repertoire clonality was compared between some 13 healthy donors, some 14 Susac syndrome patients and around 15 multiple sclerosis patients. What the work shows at the level of the full study, not this receptor alone: The number of individuals in the TCR sequencing and HLA analysis was acknowledged as relatively small.

CDR1 and CDR2 were assigned from the germline V gene as LGHNA and YSLEER. V is cut back by 4 bases and J by 1 base, with 7 bases in the junction unmatched. Inclusive of the bounding cysteine and phenylalanine, the CDR3 is 16 residues long. The retained sequence is limited to the CDR3, 48 bases, with the frame set at the first base. RNA was extracted using the RNeasy kit, and about 0.45 to 1 ug of the RNA was reverse transcribed with random hexamers. The immunoSEQ multiplex PCR assay, which covers 54 Vbeta and 13 Jbeta segments, was used to amplify TCR beta CDR3 regions. Bias from PCR amplification was corrected by using a synthetic template baseline for primer optimization and for computational correction. As for the original processing: Reads were annotated to V, D and J genes according to IMGT and were analyzed with immunoSEQ Analyzer, with only productive sequences retained. To calculate clonality, Shannon entropy was normalized by log2 of the number of productive unique sequences and then subtracted from one. Public and private clones were assessed among the 100 most prevalent clones of each patient and control. Clones were defined as Susac-specific when absent from the healthy and MS cohorts, from fewer than 1,300 published viral clones and from other ImmuneACCESS disease sequences. TCRdb reanalyzed the raw reads on its own, using fastp at Q25 for trimming and MiXCR for clone calling, and kept in-frame beta chains. Merged by CDR3 protein, the rows form single entries marked with the most common genes and DNA. Clone size and V and J calls follow TCRdb, not the original study. Counted in this sample were about 19,000 distinct CDR3 sequences; 85% to 95% of them appeared once. The top ten hold more than 0.2% of the sample.

Peripheral blood CD8+ and CD4+ T cells from healthy donors, Susac syndrome patients and multiple sclerosis patients were profiled using high-throughput TCR beta sequencing. The healthy donors served as controls matched for age and sex. Bulk CD8+ and CD4+ T cells were purified by magnetic negative isolation, while CD8+ TEMRA cells were enriched using FACS. Blood was drawn into EDTA tubes, processed within 24 hours, and PBMCs were isolated by density gradient centrifugation. PBMCs intended for TCR sequencing were cryopreserved in liquid nitrogen and thawed later in a water bath at 37 degrees C. A purity of at least 90% was achieved for sorted or isolated CD4+, CD8+ and CD8+ TEMRA cells. As regards this clonotype: What antigen it recognizes has not been identified. It has no much larger one-base neighbor in the sample; base qualities were not kept.

This clonotype originated in a human donor in good health. The rearranged segments are TRBV4-3 and TRBJ2-3; TRBD2 fits 8 bases in the junction. Sequencing was done on a sample of CD8+ T cells from PBMCs. The CDR3 protein is CASSRLSGVGTDTQYF. The nucleotide sequence is given as TGCGCCAGCAGCCGACTTAGCGGGGTAGGCACAGATACGCAGTATTTT.